This T cell receptor beta chain comes out of a study of blood T cells in healthy people across ages. About the study: Roughly one uniquely barcoded beta molecule per two T cells was captured.

The germline V gene encodes CDR1 DFQATT and CDR2 SNEGSKA (reference sequence). The CDR3 covers 13 residues. Trimming stripped 0 bases from V and 4 bases from J, with 7 bases between. This clonotype occurred many times. A second about 7 to 12 cycle PCR used barcoded and J-beta primers. Template switching added a 12-random-nucleotide identifier to every cDNA molecule. MiXCR, run by TCRdb on the 5' RACE reads, gives a single entry per CDR3 protein. Of 1.8 million or so distinct CDR3 sequences listed, roughly 43% are singletons. Approximately 9.7 milliliters was the volume of peripheral blood drawn from each donor. Samples each had at least 6 micrograms of total RNA extracted.

This sequence originates from a human donor in good health. The sequenced sample was blood. The rearrangement joins TRBV20-1 to TRBJ2-1, with D unclear. CDR3 residues: CSARDLIYNEQFF. The CDR3 nucleotides are TGCAGTGCTAGAGATTTAATTTACAATGAGCAGTTCTTC.